This passage covers 19 T cell receptor beta chains from one sample sequenced in a study of blood T cell repertoires in COVID-19. The data were produced by immunoSEQ multiplex PCR, yet TCRdb's version contains in-frame clones alone and is incomplete. The table includes fewer than 200,000 clones, approximately 86% detected once. Sequences were obtained from peripheral blood. These receptors came from a woman of 80 years or more with COVID-19, enrolled during active disease.

The chain combines TRBV3-1 (or the pseudogene TRBV3-2) with TRBJ1-5, with D possibly TRBD1 on 5 matching bases. The length of the CDR3 is 15 residues. CDR1 LGHDT and CDR2 YNNKEL come from the germline V gene (reference sequence). V lost 5 bases and J 3 bases, leaving 14 bases between the germline ends. The CDR3 sequence: CASSSGGTPNQPQHF. The CDR3 nucleotides are TGTGCCAGCAGCTCGGGCGGGACCCCCAATCAGCCCCAGCATTTT.

DNA of the CDR3: TGTGCCAGCAGCTTAACGTTCGGCGCTAGCGGGAGGGCCACAGATACGCAGTATTTT. Amino acid sequence: CASSLTFGASGRATDTQYF. The chain links TRBV7-3 to TRBJ2-3; 12 positions agree with TRBD2. This CDR3 has 19 residues. The germline gives CDR1 SGHTA, CDR2 FQGTGA. After removal of 0 bases from V and 2 bases from J, the junction contained 9 bases not matched to a gene.

The chain joins TRBV4-3 to TRBJ2-1; the D is unclear. Germline CDR1 reads LGHNA; CDR2 reads YSLEER. The CDR3 contains 11 residues. V dropped 1 base and J dropped 9 bases, with 4 bases sitting between them. The CDR3 is CASSQAREQFF. The CDR3 nucleotides read TGCGCCAGCAGCCAAGCCCGTGAGCAGTTCTTC.

The chain has TRBV5-1 and TRBJ2-2, with 8 bases lining up with TRBD1. The CDR3 is 16 residues long. The germline gives CDR1 SGHRS, CDR2 YFSETQ. V shed 3 bases and J 2 bases; nucleotides not matched to a gene: 6. CDR3 residues: CASSSTGALNTGELFF. CDR3 DNA: TGCGCCAGCAGCTCGACAGGGGCTCTTAACACCGGGGAGCTGTTTTTT.

The V call is TRBV18, the J call TRBJ1-6, with D possibly matching TRBD1 (5 bases). Germline V lookup: CDR1 KGHSH, CDR2 LQKENI. Between the trimmed V and J ends, which lost 1 base and 8 bases, there was a span of 12 bases. The CDR3 extends over 15 amino acids. The CDR3 protein is CASSPLGGSYSPLHF. CDR3 sequence (DNA): TGTGCCAGCTCACCACTGGGGGGTTCCTATTCACCCCTCCACTTT. The full variable domain, rest sourced from reference TRBV18 and TRBJ1-6, is NAGVMQNPRHLVRRRGQEARLRCSPMKGHSHVYWYRQLPEEGLKFMVYLQKENIIDESGMPKERFSAEFPKEGPSILRIQQVVRGDSAAYFCASSPLGGSYSPLHFGNGTRLTVT.

This clone was observed a handful of times. This chain uses TRBV28 with TRBJ1-2; D unresolved. V dropped 3 bases and J dropped 2 bases, with 7 bases sitting between them. The germline CDR1 and CDR2 sequences are MDHEN and SYDVKM. The CDR3 consists of 13 residues. The CDR3 DNA is TGTGCCAGCAGTTTGGAGGAGAACTATGGCTACACCTTC. Translated, it gives CASSLEENYGYTF.

The gene calls are TRBV9 and TRBJ1-4; no firm D call. The germline V gene has CDR1 SGDLS and CDR2 YYNGEE. CDR3 length: 15 residues. The ends were cut back, 4 bases at V and 4 bases at J, with 14 bases in the middle. In nucleotides, the CDR3 is TGTGCCAGCAGCCCCGTGGCAGGCTTTAATGAAAAACTGTTTTTT. Protein sequence: CASSPVAGFNEKLFF.

CDR3 coding DNA: TGTGCCAGCAGCCGCACTAGCGAGTACGAGCAGTACTTC. Protein: CASSRTSEYEQYF. The genes are TRBV3-1 (or the pseudogene TRBV3-2) and TRBJ2-7; 7 nucleotides line up with TRBD2. This CDR3 comprises 13 residues. Looked up from germline, CDR1 is LGHDT and CDR2 is YNNKEL (reference sequence). The V gene end was trimmed by 4 bases and the J gene end by 4 bases; junction bases not matched to a gene: 4.

This clone appeared a single time. The rearrangement joins TRBV2 to TRBJ1-4; the match to TRBD1 covers 7 bases. Germline lookup yields CDR1 SNHLY and CDR2 FYNNEI. The V and J ends lost 7 bases and 5 bases, in that order; junction bases with no gene match: 4. This CDR3 comprises 13 residues. The CDR3 DNA follows: TGTGCCAGCAACAGGGGTGAAAATGAAAAACTGTTTTTT. As protein: CASNRGENEKLFF.

The chain couples TRBV9 to TRBJ2-3; D might be TRBD2 (6 bases). V was cut by 1 base and J by 4 bases, with 13 bases left in between. Per germline, CDR1 SGDLS and CDR2 YYNGEE. The CDR3 length is 15 residues. CDR3 sequence (DNA): TGTGCCAGCAGCGTACAGTTGGGAGGTGCAGATACGCAGTATTTT. Its translation: CASSVQLGGADTQYF.

The chain's CDR3 is CASSLTGKNTEAFF. In DNA form, the CDR3 reads TGTGCCAGCAGCTTGACAGGGAAAAACACTGAAGCTTTCTTT. This chain joins TRBV7-6 and TRBJ1-1; 7 nucleotides line up with TRBD1. The CDR3 is 14 residues long. From germline, CDR1 is SGHVS and CDR2 FNYEAQ. J gave up 2 bases and V 3 bases, and 3 bases lay outside the gene matches.

CDR3 coding DNA: TGCGCCAGCAGCCCAGGGACAGGGGATAGCAATCAGCCCCAGCATTTT. This encodes CASSPGTGDSNQPQHF. The chain employs TRBV5-1 and TRBJ1-5, with 10 bases aligning to TRBD1. Unmatched junction bases numbered 4, after V lost 4 bases and J lost 0 bases. The CDR3 extends over 16 amino acids. Per germline, CDR1 SGHRS and CDR2 YFSETQ. The complete variable domain, with remaining parts taken from reference TRBV5-1 and TRBJ1-5, reads KAGVTQTPRYLIKTRGQQVTLSCSPISGHRSVSWYQQTPGQGLQFLFEYFSETQRNKGNFPGRFSGRQFSNSRSEMNVSTLELGDSALYLCASSPGTGDSNQPQHFGDGTRLSIL.

The chain combines TRBV5-1 with TRBJ2-4, with D perhaps matching TRBD2 (5 bases). The CDR3 sequence is 13 residues long. CDR1 SGHRS and CDR2 YFSETQ come from the germline V gene. V was clipped by 2 bases and J by 6 bases, with 9 bases between them. CDR3 in amino acids: CASSFDGLNIQYF. The CDR3 DNA is TGCGCCAGCAGCTTTGACGGACTAAACATTCAGTACTTC.

The chain joins TRBV12-3 or TRBV12-4 to TRBJ2-5; 7 nucleotides agree with TRBD1. CDR3 length equals 13 residues. The trim removed 7 bases at V and 5 bases at J, leaving 7 bases unmatched. The CDR3 DNA reads as TGTGCCAGCACCTTAGGGGGCGGGGAGACCCAGTACTTC. This codes for CASTLGGGETQYF.

The chain joins TRBV20-1 to TRBJ2-1, with a tentative D call TRBD2 (5 bases). The CDR3 has 11 amino acids. The V and J ends lost 7 bases and 7 bases respectively, with 11 bases between them. Germline V gene data show CDR1 as DFQATT and CDR2 as SNEGSKA (reference sequence). The CDR3 coding sequence is TGCAGTGTGAACGGCGGGAATGAGCAGTTCTTC. Amino acids: CSVNGGNEQFF.

The V gene is TRBV15, the J gene TRBJ2-3; TRBD2 might be the D (6 bases). The germline gives CDR1 LNHNV, CDR2 YYDKDF (reference sequence). The CDR3 covers 15 residues. Trimming cost V 3 bases and J 3 bases, with 13 bases left between them. CDR3 coding DNA: TGTGCCACCAGCAGTCGGCTAGCGCAGACAGATACGCAGTATTTT. This sequence encodes CATSSRLAQTDTQYF. Complete variable domain (other parts from reference TRBV15 and TRBJ2-3): DAMVIQNPRYQVTQFGKPVTLSCSQTLNHNVMYWYQQKSSQAPKLLFHYYDKDFNNEADTPDNFQSRRPNTSFCFLDIRSPGLGDTAMYLCATSSRLAQTDTQYFGPGTRLTVL.

V is TRBV28 and J is TRBJ1-4; 7 nucleotides align to TRBD1. CDR1 MDHEN and CDR2 SYDVKM come from the germline V gene. With V trimmed by 6 bases and J by 4 bases, 11 bases remained unmatched. The CDR3 length is 16 residues. CDR3 sequence reads: CASSPPTGTFNEKLFF. For the CDR3, the DNA is TGTGCCAGCAGCCCACCGACAGGGACGTTTAATGAAAAACTGTTTTTT.

CDR3 nucleotide sequence: TGCGCCAGCAGCCGCGGGACAGAGAGCAATCAGCCCCAGCATTTT. It is translated as CASSRGTESNQPQHF. The chain employs TRBV5-1 and TRBJ1-5; 7 positions match TRBD1. There are 15 residues in the CDR3. Losses at the gene ends were 4 bases for V and 1 base for J; bases not matched to a gene: 5. Germline V CDR1 and CDR2: SGHRS, YFSETQ.

Worth noting for this clone: An end of the junction does not agree with germline; a read error may underlie this. The chain couples TRBV27 to TRBJ2-1; D is uncertain. CDR3 length: 16 residues. CDR1 and CDR2 (germline): MNHEY, SMNVEV (reference sequence). For the CDR3, the DNA is TGTGCCAGCAGCGACCGACGGGTGGCTTCCTATAATGAGCAGTTCTTC. Amino acids: CASSDRRVASYNEQFF.